A selection of T cell receptor beta chains follows, all from one sample in a study of long-term antiretroviral therapy in people with HIV. Profiled with immunoSEQ multiplex PCR; TCRdb holds only in-frame clones, not every one. The profile covers tens of thousands of clones, with approximately 83% appearing a single time and 8.8% taken by the ten largest. This material consisted of unsorted PBMCs, taken 1.2 years after starting antiretroviral therapy. All receptors come from a woman between 40 and 55 years old with HIV. Both conserved end residues are part of each CDR3. The D gene is left open where the match is weak. Expanded clones get a size class; other rows say once, few or many, or leave the size out.

clone_size	j_call	v_call	d_call	cdr3_aa	cdr3_nt
.	TRBJ2-3	TRBV2	.	CASSDAGFEFTDTQYF	TGTGCCAGCAGTGACGCCGGGTTCGAATTCACAGATACGCAGTATTTT
.	TRBJ2-7	TRBV6-6	.	CASSYRQGLYEQYF	TGTGCCAGCAGTTACCGGCAGGGACTCTACGAGCAGTACTTC
few	TRBJ1-5	TRBV27	TRBD1	CASSWGQGGFQPQHF	TGTGCCAGCAGTTGGGGACAGGGTGGATTTCAGCCCCAGCATTTT
once	TRBJ2-1	TRBV19	TRBD2	CASSIIAGSYNEQFF	TGTGCCAGTAGTATTATAGCGGGCTCCTACAATGAGCAGTTCTTC
.	TRBJ2-1	TRBV6-5	TRBD2	CASSYSIGGRVEQFF	TGTGCCAGCAGTTACTCGATTGGCGGGAGGGTTGAGCAGTTCTTC
.	TRBJ2-1	TRBV5-1	.	CASSPPTAYNEQFF	TGCGCCAGCAGCCCCCCGACAGCGTACAATGAGCAGTTCTTC
.	TRBJ2-2	TRBV9	TRBD2	CASSERTSGSPGELFF	TGTGCCAGCAGCGAACGGACTAGCGGGAGCCCCGGGGAGCTGTTTTTT
.	TRBJ2-3	TRBV29-1	TRBD2	CSVEQLAGVTDTQYF	TGCAGCGTTGAACAACTAGCGGGAGTGACAGATACGCAGTATTTT
.	TRBJ2-7	TRBV23-1	.	CAGWTVQYF	TGCGCCGGCTGGACAGTTCAGTACTTC
.	TRBJ2-3	TRBV19	TRBD2	CASSIDSGRPAQYF	TGTGCCAGTAGTATAGATAGCGGGAGGCCTGCGCAGTATTTT
.	TRBJ2-7	TRBV19	TRBD2	CASSTGLAGDIAYEQYF	TGTGCCAGTAGTACTGGACTAGCGGGAGATATCGCCTACGAGCAGTACTTC
few	TRBJ1-3	TRBV28	.	CASSFSGTGNTIYF	TGTGCCAGCAGTTTTTCAGGGACTGGAAACACCATATATTTT
once	TRBJ2-7	TRBV9	TRBD2	CASSAGTSGPYSYEQYF	TGTGCCAGCAGCGCCGGGACTAGCGGACCCTACTCCTACGAGCAGTACTTC
.	TRBJ2-7	TRBV15	.	CATSRGGSIYEQYF	TGTGCCACCAGCAGAGGGGGGAGTATCTACGAGCAGTACTTC
.	TRBJ1-1	TRBV27	TRBD1	CASSFRPPAGGTNTEAFF	TGTGCCAGCAGTTTTAGGCCACCAGCAGGGGGAACGAACACTGAAGCTTTCTTT
few	TRBJ1-5	TRBV4-1	.	CASSQDVDQPQHF	TGCGCCAGCAGCCAAGATGTCGATCAGCCCCAGCATTTT
.	TRBJ1-2	TRBV5-4	TRBD1	CASSPTGVKHGYTF	TGTGCCAGCAGCCCGACAGGGGTTAAACATGGCTACACCTTC
.	TRBJ2-3	TRBV11-2	TRBD2	CASHRNGGGQNFIDTQYF	TGTGCCAGCCACCGGAACGGGGGGGGACAAAATTTTATAGATACGCAGTATTTT
.	TRBJ2-3	TRBV18	TRBD2	CASSPPSGSVSTDTQYF	TGTGCCAGCTCACCACCGAGCGGGAGTGTCAGCACAGATACGCAGTATTTT
.	TRBJ1-1	TRBV7-2	.	CASSANWGAEAFF	TGTGCCAGCAGCGCCAACTGGGGGGCTGAAGCTTTCTTT
.	TRBJ2-5	TRBV5-1	TRBD2	CASSLTSGRAEETQYF	TGCGCCAGCAGCCTTACTAGCGGGAGGGCCGAGGAGACCCAGTACTTC
once	TRBJ2-1	TRBV5-1	TRBD2	CASSIGTSGVGDEQFF	TGCGCCAGCAGCATTGGGACTAGCGGGGTTGGGGATGAGCAGTTCTTC
.	TRBJ2-7	TRBV28	TRBD2	CASSFIPGLAGSYEQYF	TGTGCCAGCAGTTTCATACCGGGACTAGCGGGCTCCTACGAGCAGTACTTC
.	TRBJ2-7	TRBV6-1	.	CASSAEGGGSATYEQYF	TGTGCCAGCAGTGCCGAAGGGGGGGGGAGCGCGACCTACGAGCAGTACTTC
.	TRBJ2-3	TRBV4-2	.	CASSQDLAGTLGSDTQYF	TGTGCCAGCAGCCAAGATCTAGCCGGGACCCTAGGTTCAGATACGCAGTATTTT